What follows is one T cell receptor beta chain and its context. This entry belongs to a study of T-cell memory formation after mild COVID-19. CDR3 length: 15 amino acids. Trimming took off 6 bases at V and 4 bases at J, with 17 bases between the two ends. TCRdb processed the 5' RACE reads anew with MiXCR; each CDR3 protein has one entry. In the table there are roughly 300,000 distinct CDR3 sequences, 8% to 9% of which are singletons. The chain combines TRBV12-3 or TRBV12-4 with TRBJ2-3; a possible D gene is TRBD1 (6 bases). Input material: PBMCs or a T cell subset sorted from them (not recorded which). The origin of this receptor is a man aged 18 to 29 who had mild COVID-19 (a few samples of this study predate the infection). Cell type and time point are not known. The CDR3 spells CASRPGHEGPDTQYF. The DNA of the CDR3 is TGTGCCAGCAGACCGGGACACGAGGGCCCAGATACGCAGTATTTT.